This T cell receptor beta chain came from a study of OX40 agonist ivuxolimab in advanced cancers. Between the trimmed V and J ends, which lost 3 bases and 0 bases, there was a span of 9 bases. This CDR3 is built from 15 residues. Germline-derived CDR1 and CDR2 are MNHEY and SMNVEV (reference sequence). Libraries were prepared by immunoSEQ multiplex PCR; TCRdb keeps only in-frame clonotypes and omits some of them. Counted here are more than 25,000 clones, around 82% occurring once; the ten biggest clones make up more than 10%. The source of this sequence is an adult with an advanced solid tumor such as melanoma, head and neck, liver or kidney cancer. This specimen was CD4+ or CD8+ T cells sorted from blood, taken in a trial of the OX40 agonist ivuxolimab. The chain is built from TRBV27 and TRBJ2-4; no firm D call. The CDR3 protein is CASSFLPLAKNIQYF. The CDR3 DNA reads TGTGCCAGCAGTTTTTTACCGCTAGCCAAAAACATTCAGTACTTC.